This TCR beta chain stems from a study of cytomegalovirus exposure and HLA in healthy donors. The PCR had 60 Vbeta and 13 Jbeta primers. Assay used: immunoSEQ multiplex PCR; TCRdb lists only in-frame clones, some missing. Recorded for this sample: 140,000 or so clones. Whole-study findings and limits: Cytomegalovirus association was assigned to about 150 TCR beta chains.

Concerning this clone: Its antigen remains unknown. The germline gene is not matched at one end of the junction; a read error may be the cause.

Germline assignment: CDR1 SGHRS and CDR2 YFSETQ. The CDR3 extends over 14 amino acids. The clonotype originates from a male donor in good health and CMV-seronegative. The rearrangement links TRBV5-1 to TRBJ1-2; D is perhaps TRBD1 (5 bases). The sequenced material came from PBMCs. The CDR3 spells CASTLGEGSYGYTF. CDR3 nucleotide sequence: TGCGCCAGCACCTTGGGGGAGGGATCCTATGGCTACACCTTC.